Listed here is a single TCR beta chain. Its target is unknown. The primer mix had 60 Vbeta and 13 Jbeta primers. Sequencing was performed with immunoSEQ multiplex PCR; in TCRdb, only in-frame clones are kept and a portion is missing. The repertoire has some 90,000 clones, around 74% of them found once; the top ten carry roughly 2%. Germline V gene data show CDR1 as SQVTM and CDR2 as ANQGSEA. V was shortened by 2 bases and J by 1 base, with 8 bases between the two germline ends. CDR3 length: 13 amino acids. This sample was included in a study of cytomegalovirus exposure and HLA in healthy donors. Study-level results: Reports described diagnosis of cytomegalovirus status by the classifier as highly specific and sensitive. The study designated roughly 160 TCR beta chains cytomegalovirus-associated.

Sequencing was performed on PBMCs. This TCR was sampled from a boy aged 5-17 years in good health and CMV-seronegative. J is TRBJ1-1 and V is TRBV29-1; D call uncertain. The CDR3 loop reads CSVERQKNTEAFF. In DNA, the CDR3 is TGCAGCGTTGAACGCCAGAAGAACACTGAAGCTTTCTTT.